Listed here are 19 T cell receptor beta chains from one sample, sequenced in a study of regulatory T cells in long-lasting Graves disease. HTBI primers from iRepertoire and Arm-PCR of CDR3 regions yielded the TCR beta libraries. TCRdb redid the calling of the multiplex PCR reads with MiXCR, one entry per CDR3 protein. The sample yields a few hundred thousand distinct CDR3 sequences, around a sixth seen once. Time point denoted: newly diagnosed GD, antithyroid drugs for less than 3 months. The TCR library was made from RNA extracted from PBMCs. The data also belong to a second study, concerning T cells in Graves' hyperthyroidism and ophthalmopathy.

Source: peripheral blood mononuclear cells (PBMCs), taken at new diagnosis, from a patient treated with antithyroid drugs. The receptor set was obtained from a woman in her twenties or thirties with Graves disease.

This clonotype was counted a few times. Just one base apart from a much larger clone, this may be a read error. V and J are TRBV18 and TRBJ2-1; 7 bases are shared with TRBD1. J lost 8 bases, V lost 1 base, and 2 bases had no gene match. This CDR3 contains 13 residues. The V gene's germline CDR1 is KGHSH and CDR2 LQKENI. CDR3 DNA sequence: TGTGCCAGCTCACCACGAACAGGGGATGAGCAGTTCTTC. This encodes CASSPRTGDEQFF.

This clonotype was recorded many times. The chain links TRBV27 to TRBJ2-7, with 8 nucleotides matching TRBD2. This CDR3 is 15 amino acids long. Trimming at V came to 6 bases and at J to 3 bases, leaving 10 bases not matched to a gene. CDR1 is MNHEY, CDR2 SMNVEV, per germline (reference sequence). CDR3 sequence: CASSLSGDALYEQYF. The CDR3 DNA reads TGTGCCAGCAGCCTTAGCGGGGATGCTCTCTACGAGCAGTACTTC.

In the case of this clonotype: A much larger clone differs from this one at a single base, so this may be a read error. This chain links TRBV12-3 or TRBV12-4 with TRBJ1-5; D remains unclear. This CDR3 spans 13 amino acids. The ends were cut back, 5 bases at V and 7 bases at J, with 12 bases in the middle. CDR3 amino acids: CASSVWAPQPQHF. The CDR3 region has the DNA TGTGCCAGCAGTGTGTGGGCCCCACAGCCCCAGCATTTT.

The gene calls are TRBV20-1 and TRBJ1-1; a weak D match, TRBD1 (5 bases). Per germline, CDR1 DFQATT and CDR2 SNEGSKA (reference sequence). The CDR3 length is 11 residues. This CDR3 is CRGPGDVRAFF. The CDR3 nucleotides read TGCAGGGGCCCGGGGGACGTTCGGGCTTTCTTT.

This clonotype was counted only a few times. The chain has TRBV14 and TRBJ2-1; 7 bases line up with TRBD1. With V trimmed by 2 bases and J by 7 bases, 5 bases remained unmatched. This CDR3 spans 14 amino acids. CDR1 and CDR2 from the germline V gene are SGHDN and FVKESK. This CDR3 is CASSQRNRGNEQFF. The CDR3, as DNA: TGTGCCAGCAGCCAAAGAAACAGGGGTAATGAGCAGTTCTTC.

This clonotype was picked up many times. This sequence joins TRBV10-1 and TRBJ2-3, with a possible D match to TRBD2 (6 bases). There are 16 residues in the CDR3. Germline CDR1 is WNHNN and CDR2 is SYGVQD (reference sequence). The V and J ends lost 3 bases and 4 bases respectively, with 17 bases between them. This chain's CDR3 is CASSESRGAVPDTQYF. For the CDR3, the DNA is TGCGCCAGCAGTGAATCGCGCGGGGCCGTACCAGATACGCAGTATTTT.

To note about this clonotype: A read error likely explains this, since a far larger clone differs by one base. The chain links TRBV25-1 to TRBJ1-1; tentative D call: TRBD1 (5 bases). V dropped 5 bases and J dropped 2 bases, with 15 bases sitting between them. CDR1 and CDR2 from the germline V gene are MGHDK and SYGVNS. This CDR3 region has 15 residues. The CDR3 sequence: CASSHPGRRNTEAFF. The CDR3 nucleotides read TGTGCCAGCAGTCACCCGGGACGTAGAAACACTGAAGCTTTCTTT.

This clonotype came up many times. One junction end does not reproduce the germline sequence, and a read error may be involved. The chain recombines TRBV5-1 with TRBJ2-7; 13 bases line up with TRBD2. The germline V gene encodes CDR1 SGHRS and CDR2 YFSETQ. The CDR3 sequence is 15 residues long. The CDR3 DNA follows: TGTGCCAGCAGTGCCGGACTAGCGGGGGCCTACGAGCAGTACTTC. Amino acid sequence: CASSAGLAGAYEQYF.

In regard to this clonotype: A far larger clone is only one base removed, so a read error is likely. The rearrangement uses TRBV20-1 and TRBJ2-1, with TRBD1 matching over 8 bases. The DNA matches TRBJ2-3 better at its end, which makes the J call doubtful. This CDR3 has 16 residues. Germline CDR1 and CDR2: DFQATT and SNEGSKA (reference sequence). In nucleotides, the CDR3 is TGCGGTGCTAGAGATCAGCAGGGGGCATTCACAGATACGCAGTATTTT. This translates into CGARDQQGAFTDTQYF.

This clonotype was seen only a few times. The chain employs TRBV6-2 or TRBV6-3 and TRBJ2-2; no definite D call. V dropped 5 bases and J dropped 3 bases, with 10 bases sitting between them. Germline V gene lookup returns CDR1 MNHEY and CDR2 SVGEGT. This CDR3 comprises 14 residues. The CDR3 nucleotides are TGTGCCAGCAGTGAACTGTCCTACACCGGGGAGCTGTTTTTT. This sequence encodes CASSELSYTGELFF.

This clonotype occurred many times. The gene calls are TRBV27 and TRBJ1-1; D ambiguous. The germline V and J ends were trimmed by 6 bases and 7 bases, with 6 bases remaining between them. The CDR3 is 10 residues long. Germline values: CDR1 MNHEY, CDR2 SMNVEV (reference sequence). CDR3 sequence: CASSALEAFF. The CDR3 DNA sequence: TGTGCCAGCAGCGCCCTTGAAGCTTTCTTT.

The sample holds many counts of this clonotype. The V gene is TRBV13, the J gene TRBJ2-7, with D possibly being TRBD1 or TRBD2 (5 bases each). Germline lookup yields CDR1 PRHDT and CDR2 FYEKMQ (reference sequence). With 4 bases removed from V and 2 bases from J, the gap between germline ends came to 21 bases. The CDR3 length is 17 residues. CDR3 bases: TGTGCCAGCAGCTACTCCCCCGGGGACCAGCGGCCCTACGAGCAGTACTTC. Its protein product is CASSYSPGDQRPYEQYF.

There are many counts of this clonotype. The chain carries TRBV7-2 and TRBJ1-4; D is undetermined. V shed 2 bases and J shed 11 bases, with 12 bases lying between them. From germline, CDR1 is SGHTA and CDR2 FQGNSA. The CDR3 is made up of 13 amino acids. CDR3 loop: CASSLMPGEKLFF. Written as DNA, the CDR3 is TGTGCCAGCAGCTTAATGCCAGGCGAGAAACTGTTTTTT.

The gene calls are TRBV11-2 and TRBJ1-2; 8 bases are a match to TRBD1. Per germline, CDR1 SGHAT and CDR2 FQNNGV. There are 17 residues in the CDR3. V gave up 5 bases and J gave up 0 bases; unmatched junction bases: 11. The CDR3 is CASSRGDRRTPNYGYTF. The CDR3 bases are TGTGCCAGCAGCCGTGGGGACAGGAGAACTCCTAACTATGGCTACACCTTC.

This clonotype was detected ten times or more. The CDR3 bases are TGCGCCAGCAGCTTAGGACAGGGGAGTCGGGATACGCAGTATTTT. Its translation: CASSLGQGSRDTQYF. This rearrangement joins TRBV5-1 to TRBJ2-3, with TRBD1 matching 9 bases. The germline V gene has CDR1 SGHRS and CDR2 YFSETQ. This CDR3 comprises 15 residues. With V trimmed by 2 bases and J by 6 bases, 7 bases remained unmatched.

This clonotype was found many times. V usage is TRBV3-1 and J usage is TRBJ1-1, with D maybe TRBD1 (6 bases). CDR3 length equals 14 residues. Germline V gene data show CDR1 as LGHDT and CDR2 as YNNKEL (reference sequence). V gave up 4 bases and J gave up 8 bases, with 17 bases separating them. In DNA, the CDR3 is TGTGCCAGCAGCCCCACAGGAGCCCAGGGGGAAGCTTTCTTT. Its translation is CASSPTGAQGEAFF.

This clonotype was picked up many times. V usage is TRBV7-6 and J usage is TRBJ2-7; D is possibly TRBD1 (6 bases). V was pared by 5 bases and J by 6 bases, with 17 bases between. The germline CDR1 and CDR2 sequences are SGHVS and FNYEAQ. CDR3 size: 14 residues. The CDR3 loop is CASSTTGPTAEQYF. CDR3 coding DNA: TGTGCCAGCAGCACCACAGGGCCCACCGCCGAGCAGTACTTC.

As DNA, the CDR3 is TGTGCCAGCAGCGAGGACAGGGGGCAATATGGCTACACCTTC. This translates into CASSEDRGQYGYTF. This chain connects TRBV7-2 to TRBJ1-2; 11 positions agree with TRBD1. CDR1 SGHTA and CDR2 FQGNSA come from the germline V gene. The CDR3 runs to 14 residues. Germline trimming cut 5 bases from V and 5 bases from J; bases unmatched to any gene: 4.

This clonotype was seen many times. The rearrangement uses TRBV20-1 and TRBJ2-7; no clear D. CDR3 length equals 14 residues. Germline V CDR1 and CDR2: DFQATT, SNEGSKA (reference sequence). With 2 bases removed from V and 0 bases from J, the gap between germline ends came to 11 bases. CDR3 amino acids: CSARPPESSYEQYF. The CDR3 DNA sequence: TGCAGTGCTAGACCCCCCGAGAGCTCCTACGAGCAGTACTTC.